The present T cell receptor beta chain was sequenced within a study of shared clonotypes between healthy human individuals (dated by TCRdb to about 2020). General notes on the study: A couple of women and three men aged 18 to 49 years were included in the cohort. Different laboratories and diverse techniques were used to prepare libraries and sequence TCR repertoires, to increase sequencing depth and limit assay-specific biases. Blood TCR repertoires of about five healthy adults were deeply sequenced to estimate repertoire size and the extent of clonotype sharing between individuals. For each donor, CD4 naive and CD4 memory were each given three plates, CD8 naive was given two plates, and CD8 memory was given one plate. Each donor's leukapheresis produced roughly between about 0.8 and 10 billion PBMCs. The study at large found these results: The small number of donors limited the genetic and exposure-history diversity represented. Sampling was restricted to blood, and TCR repertoires in tissues likely differ from the TCR repertoires found in blood. Sharing across a few donors was observed for around 5% of naive CD4, under 4% of naive CD8, 2.3% of memory CD4, and about 0.39% of memory CD8 clonotypes. Naive subsets generally had larger estimated clonotype richness than memory subsets. Clonotypes shared by all four sorted-subset donors showed higher generation probabilities than non-shared clonotypes. Based on pairwise subsampling, the degree of clonotype sharing among donors was expected to be affected by sequencing depth. Rarefaction of sorted-subset datasets indicated incomplete sequencing despite the large sequencing depth.

With regard to this clone: Its antigen is still unknown. No much larger clonotype is one base removed from it; base qualities were not supplied.

CDR1 and CDR2, per the germline V gene, are LGHNA and YNFKEQ. Inclusive of the bounding cysteine and phenylalanine, the CDR3 is 14 residues long. Here the CDR3 DNA is all that survives: 42 bases in frame from base 1. V is trimmed back by 3 bases and J by 5 bases, and the junction contains 2 bases that no gene match accounts for. Using the deep immunoSEQ assay, TCR CDR3 regions were amplified from genomic DNA by multiplex PCR. Extracted genomic DNA from each cell subset was spread evenly across all wells of several immunoSEQ 96-well plates, with each plate serving as a replicate. For sorted subsets, roughly 200 ng of genomic DNA, equivalent to 30,000 or so T cell genomes, went into each replicate PCR. Purified libraries were quantified with a Qubit 3.0 fluorometer, sized on a Bioanalyzer 2100, and re-quantified with the KAPA Library Quantification kit. Every immunoSEQ 96-well plate was sequenced on a dedicated single-read 150-cycle Illumina NextSeq 550 flow cell. The study's own analysis went as follows. The immunoSEQ output contained only junctional sequences without quality scores, so filtering could not match that applied to full-length reads. To assign V/J genes and CDR3, sequences were annotated using PyIR, a Python wrapper for IgBLAST v1.9, with IMGT germline references. Reads were filtered out if the reads had weak V/J assignments (E-value above 1e-6), no CDR3, stop codons, out-of-frame junctions, or ambiguous translated residues. V3J clonotypes were defined as sequences sharing an identical inferred V gene, J gene, and CDR3 amino acid sequence. The percentage overlap between two repertoires was calculated by dividing the number of shared unique clonotypes by the size of the smaller repertoire. Three approaches were used to assess repertoire richness: RTK rarefaction, the Chao1 estimator, and Recon v2.1 estimates of unobserved clonotypes. For all TCRbeta clonotypes obtained by the gDNA method from a few donors, generation probabilities were computed with OLGA. TCRdb obtained this table from immuneACCESS and retained in-frame rearrangements with V and J assigned. These tables miss some clones; where compared with another copy, unresolved V genes account for less than half of the shortfall, and the remainder is unexplained. V and J calls and clone size follow that table, whereas D and trimming were derived from the DNA. The sample contains 2 million to 2.5 million clones, around 93% of them found a single time. The top ten clones comprise 0.3% to 0.45% of the sample.

The donors were healthy, HIV-negative adults with no recently reported acute infections or vaccinations. Only Caucasian adults living in Nashville, Tennessee, USA were represented among the donors. CD4+ T cells were enriched through magnetic negative selection, after which naive cells were positively selected on CD45RA and the remaining negative fraction served as the memory subset. Blood was obtained by leukapheresis, after which PBMCs were separated by Ficoll-Histopaque density gradient centrifugation and cryopreserved in liquid nitrogen vapor phase. Analytical flow cytometry was used to check the purity and quantity of every magnetically sorted T cell population. Genomic DNA was isolated from each sorted fraction and quantified by UV absorbance on a Nanodrop 2000c.

The source is a man aged 18 to 30 in good health. Some clones in this sample may be carry-over from other donors' samples. Recombination joined TRBV4-2 with TRBJ2-1; TRBD2 agrees with 9 junctional bases. Input material: naive CD4+ T cells from PBMCs. Sample cell subset or site, as interpreted from the label and publication: CD45RA+ positively selected. This receptor carries the CDR3 CASSQTSGHNEQFF. The DNA reads as follows: TGTGCCAGCAGCCAGACTAGCGGACACAATGAGCAGTTCTTC.